The 19 T cell receptor beta chains below were found in one sample sequenced in a study of shared clonotypes between healthy human individuals. Assay: immunoSEQ multiplex PCR; the TCRdb copy retains only in-frame clones and omits some. The sample yields approximately 2.1 million clones, approximately 95% seen once. Material for sequencing was naive CD4+ T cells from PBMCs. Subset meaning: CD45RA+ positively selected. The source of these receptors is a man aged 18 to 29 in good health. Some clones in this sample may be carry-over from other donors' samples.

The rearrangement links TRBV9 to TRBJ2-7, with D perhaps TRBD1 or TRBD2 (5 bases each). The germline V and J ends were trimmed by 4 bases and 6 bases, with 17 bases remaining between them. The CDR3 spans 14 residues. Germline CDR1 reads SGDLS; CDR2 reads YYNGEE. The CDR3 spells CASSPGTLSGEQYF. CDR3 coding DNA: TGTGCCAGCAGCCCAGGGACCCTAAGCGGCGAGCAGTACTTC. The full variable domain, completed using reference TRBV9 and TRBJ2-7, is DSGVTQTPKHLITATGQRVTLRCSPRSGDLSVYWYQQSLDQGLQFLIQYYNGEERAKGNILERFSAQQFPDLHSELNLSSLELGDSALYFCASSPGTLSGEQYFGPGTRLTVT.

The chain links TRBV19 to TRBJ1-1; 7 nucleotides line up with TRBD1. Germline trimming cut 6 bases from V and 11 bases from J; bases unmatched to any gene: 12. CDR1 is LNHDA and CDR2 is SQIVND in the germline V gene (reference sequence). The CDR3 sequence is 13 residues long. As DNA, the CDR3 is TGTGCCAGTAGACGGACAGGAACCCTTGGCGCTTTCTTT. It is translated as CASRRTGTLGAFF.

The genes are TRBV11-3 and TRBJ1-5; D may be TRBD1 (5 bases). Trimming took 3 bases from V and 0 from J, leaving 18 bases between them. Germline CDR1 reads SGHNT; CDR2 reads YENEEA. The CDR3 spans 18 residues. CDR3 residues: CASSLPGREEYSNQPQHF. CDR3 nucleotide sequence: TGTGCCAGCAGCTTGCCGGGACGTGAGGAGTATAGCAATCAGCCCCAGCATTTT.

The gene calls are TRBV5-1 and TRBJ2-5, with TRBD2 identical over 11 bases. V shed 0 bases and J 4 bases; nucleotides not matched to a gene: 5. This CDR3 is 16 amino acids long. Germline loops: CDR1 SGHRS, CDR2 YFSETQ. CDR3 loop: CASSLVTSGRIETQYF. In DNA, the CDR3 is TGCGCCAGCAGCTTGGTTACTAGCGGGAGAATAGAGACCCAGTACTTC.

The chain combines TRBV30 with TRBJ2-5; D perhaps matches TRBD2 (6 bases). CDR3 size: 13 residues. Trimming pared 4 bases from V and 8 bases from J, leaving 17 bases between. The germline V gene has CDR1 GTSNPN and CDR2 SVGIG (reference sequence). CDR3 sequence: CAWNGWGDGTQYF. As DNA, the CDR3 is TGTGCCTGGAATGGGTGGGGGGATGGAACCCAGTACTTC.

The chain joins TRBV5-4 to TRBJ2-1; D might be TRBD1 (5 bases). Germline lookup yields CDR1 SGHNT and CDR2 YYREEE (reference sequence). V shed 0 bases and J shed 4 bases, with 11 bases lying between them. There are 15 residues in the CDR3. Written as DNA, the CDR3 is TGTGCCAGCAGCTTGGGGCAGGGCTTTTACAATGAGCAGTTCTTC. As protein: CASSLGQGFYNEQFF.

The chain couples TRBV15 to TRBJ2-7; 9 positions agree with TRBD1. V was pared by 3 bases and J by 6 bases, with 12 bases of the junction left unmatched. Germline V lookup: CDR1 LNHNV, CDR2 YYDKDF (reference sequence). The CDR3 loop spans 16 amino acids. The CDR3 DNA sequence: TGTGCCACCAGCAGGGGCCCCTCGGGACAGGGAGGCGAGCAGTACTTC. Protein sequence: CATSRGPSGQGGEQYF.

About this clone: The sample contains more than one DNA sequence encoding this CDR3. The chain is built from TRBV20-1 and TRBJ1-1, with D hard to call. The CDR3 runs 11 residues. V was pared by 3 bases and J by 2 bases, with 4 bases between. The germline CDR1 and CDR2 sequences are DFQATT and SNEGSKA (reference sequence). CDR3 sequence reads: CSASYNTEAFF. The DNA for the CDR3 is TGCAGTGCTAGTTATAACACTGAAGCTTTCTTT.

The chain recombines TRBV11-2 with TRBJ1-5; possible D gene TRBD1, 6 bases. Trimming removed 1 base at V and 5 bases at J, with 12 bases between. This CDR3 has 15 amino acids. Germline loops: CDR1 SGHAT, CDR2 FQNNGV. The CDR3 sequence: CASSLVAGDDQPQHF. The CDR3 region has the DNA TGTGCCAGCAGCTTAGTCGCAGGGGACGATCAGCCCCAGCATTTT.

The chain combines TRBV29-1 with TRBJ1-4; D not certain. The CDR3 covers 12 residues. Per germline, CDR1 SQVTM and CDR2 ANQGSEA. V shed 7 bases and J shed 2 bases, with 8 bases lying between them. CDR3 amino acids: CSAGKTNEKLFF. The CDR3 DNA follows: TGCAGCGCCGGAAAGACTAATGAAAAACTGTTTTTT.

This sequence joins TRBV5-4 and TRBJ2-5, with 9 nucleotides matching TRBD2. CDR3 length: 15 residues. Germline V gene data show CDR1 as SGHNT and CDR2 as YYREEE (reference sequence). V lost 4 bases to trimming and J lost 2 bases; unmatched junction nucleotides: 6. The CDR3 DNA sequence: TGTGCCAGCAGCAAGGGACTAGCAGGACAAGAGACCCAGTACTTC. It translates to CASSKGLAGQETQYF.

The chain joins TRBV2 to TRBJ1-5; 7 bases match TRBD1. The CDR3 length is 14 residues. Trimming at V came to 6 bases and at J to 4 bases, leaving 6 bases not matched to a gene. Germline lookup yields CDR1 SNHLY and CDR2 FYNNEI. Written as DNA, the CDR3 is TGTGCCAGCAGGACAGACAGGGCAAATCAGCCCCAGCATTTT. Protein: CASRTDRANQPQHF. The variable domain in full, with the rest retrieved from reference TRBV2 and TRBJ1-5, is EPEVTQTPSHQVTQMGQEVILRCVPISNHLYFYWYRQILGQKVEFLVSFYNNEISEKSEIFDDQFSVERPDGSNFTLKIRSTKLEDSAMYFCASRTDRANQPQHFGDGTRLSIL.

The genes are TRBV7-9 and TRBJ1-1; weak D call: TRBD1 (5 bases). V was cut by 3 bases and J by 8 bases, with 13 bases left in between. The CDR3 length is 13 residues. Germline V gene lookup returns CDR1 SEHNR and CDR2 FQNEAQ (reference sequence). The CDR3 DNA sequence: TGTGCCAGCAGCTTGATCAGTACAGGAGAAGCTTTCTTT. It yields the protein CASSLISTGEAFF.

J is TRBJ1-1 and V is TRBV11-2; no definite D call. V gave up 5 bases and J gave up 0 bases, with 10 bases separating them. The CDR3 totals 14 residues. The V gene's germline CDR1 is SGHAT and CDR2 FQNNGV. The CDR3 loop reads CASSISRVNTEAFF. The CDR3, as DNA: TGTGCCAGCAGCATTAGCCGGGTGAACACTGAAGCTTTCTTT.

A word on this clone: At the DNA level, this CDR3 is encoded by other sequences in the same sample as well. The chain recombines TRBV28 with TRBJ1-4, with D possibly being TRBD1 (5 bases). CDR1 MDHEN and CDR2 SYDVKM come from the germline V gene. This CDR3 is built from 14 residues. V lost 2 bases to trimming and J lost 4 bases, with 8 bases between them. The CDR3 spells CASSLGGSNEKLFF. Here the CDR3 DNA reads TGTGCCAGCAGTTTAGGGGGGAGTAATGAAAAACTGTTTTTT.

This clone was seen once. In DNA, the CDR3 is TGTGCCAGCAGCGCCCGGGGGGCGGGAGCCTACAATGAGCAGTTCTTC. It translates to CASSARGAGAYNEQFF. V usage is TRBV9 and J usage is TRBJ2-1; weak D call: TRBD2 (7 bases). The V end was cut by 3 bases, the J end by 2 bases, with 15 bases between. The CDR3 length is 16 residues. Germline CDR1 SGDLS, CDR2 YYNGEE.

This clone has a handful of counts. The V and J genes are TRBV9 and TRBJ1-1; maybe TRBD1 (5 bases). Per the germline V gene, CDR1 is SGDLS and CDR2 is YYNGEE. The CDR3 is made up of 16 amino acids. V dropped 9 bases and J dropped 3 bases, with 24 bases sitting between them. The CDR3 bases are TGTGCCACCCAGGGAGTATCCTCTCCAGAGTACACTGAAGCTTTCTTT. It translates to CATQGVSSPEYTEAFF.

The chain links TRBV9 to TRBJ1-3; D ambiguous. Germline values: CDR1 SGDLS, CDR2 YYNGEE. The V and J ends lost 3 bases and 7 bases respectively, with 11 bases between them. The CDR3 has 13 residues. DNA for the CDR3: TGTGCCAGCAGCGCCCAAGTGGGGAACACCATATATTTT. Amino acid sequence: CASSAQVGNTIYF.

The V call is TRBV6-5, the J call TRBJ2-7; tentative D call: TRBD2 (6 bases). The CDR3 spans 11 residues. V was shortened by 11 bases and J by 6 bases, with 14 bases between the two germline ends. Germline CDR1 MNHEY, CDR2 SVGAGI. The CDR3 spells CAVSGGFEQYF. For the CDR3, the DNA is TGTGCCGTGAGTGGAGGGTTCGAGCAGTACTTC.